This T cell receptor (beta chain) was captured in a study of T cells after yellow fever vaccination. The CDR3 spans 14 residues. CDR1 is SGHAT, CDR2 FQNNGV, per germline. Trimming removed 5 bases at V and 3 bases at J, with 14 bases between. Using its own MiXCR run on the 5' RACE reads, TCRdb lists one record per CDR3 protein. The table has 320,000 or so distinct CDR3 sequences, 8% to 9.5% seen once. The chain employs TRBV11-2 and TRBJ2-7; D may be TRBD1 or TRBD2 (6 bases each). The sequence was obtained from a man between 18 and 35 years old who received the YFV17D yellow fever vaccine. The sample consisted of PBMCs, taken more than 35 days after the first yellow fever vaccination. The CDR3 DNA is TGTGCCAGCAGCCTTGGGGGGCTATTCTACGAGCAGTACTTC. Translation gives CASSLGGLFYEQYF.